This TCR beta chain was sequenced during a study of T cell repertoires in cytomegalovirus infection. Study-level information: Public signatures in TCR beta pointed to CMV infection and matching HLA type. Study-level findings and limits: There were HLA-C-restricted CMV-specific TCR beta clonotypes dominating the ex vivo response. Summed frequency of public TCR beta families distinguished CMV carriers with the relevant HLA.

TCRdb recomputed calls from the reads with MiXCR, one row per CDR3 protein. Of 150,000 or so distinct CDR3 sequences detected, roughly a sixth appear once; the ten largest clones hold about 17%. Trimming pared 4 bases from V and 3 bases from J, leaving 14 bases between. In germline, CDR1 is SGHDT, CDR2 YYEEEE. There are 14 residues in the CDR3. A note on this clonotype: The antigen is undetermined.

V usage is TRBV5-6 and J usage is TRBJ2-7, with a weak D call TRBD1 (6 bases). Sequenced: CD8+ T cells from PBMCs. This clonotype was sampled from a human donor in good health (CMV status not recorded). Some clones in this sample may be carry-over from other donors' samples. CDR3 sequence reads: CASSILGQNYEQYF. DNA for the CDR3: TGTGCCAGCAGCATATTAGGACAGAACTACGAGCAGTACTTC.